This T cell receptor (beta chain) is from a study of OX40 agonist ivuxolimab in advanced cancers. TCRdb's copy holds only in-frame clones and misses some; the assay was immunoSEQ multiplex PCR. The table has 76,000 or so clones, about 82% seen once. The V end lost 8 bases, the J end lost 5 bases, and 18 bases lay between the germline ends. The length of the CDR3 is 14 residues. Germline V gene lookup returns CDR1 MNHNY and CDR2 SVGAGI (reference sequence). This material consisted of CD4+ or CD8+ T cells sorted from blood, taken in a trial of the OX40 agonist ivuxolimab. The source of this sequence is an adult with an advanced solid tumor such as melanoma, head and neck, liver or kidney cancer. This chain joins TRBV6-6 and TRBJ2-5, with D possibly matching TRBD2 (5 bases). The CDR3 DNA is TGTGCCAGCGCGATCCGAGTGAGGGAGGAGACCCAGTACTTC. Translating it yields CASAIRVREETQYF.